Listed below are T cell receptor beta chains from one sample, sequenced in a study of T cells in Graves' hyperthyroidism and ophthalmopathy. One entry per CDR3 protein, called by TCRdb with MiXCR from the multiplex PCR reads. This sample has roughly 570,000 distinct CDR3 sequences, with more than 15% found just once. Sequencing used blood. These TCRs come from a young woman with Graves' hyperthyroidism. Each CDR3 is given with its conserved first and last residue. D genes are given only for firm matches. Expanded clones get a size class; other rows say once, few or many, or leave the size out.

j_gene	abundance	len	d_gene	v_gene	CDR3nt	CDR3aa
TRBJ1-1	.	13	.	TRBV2	TGTGCCGGCAGCCAGGGCGGGGGCACTGAAGCTTTCTTT	CAGSQGGGTEAFF
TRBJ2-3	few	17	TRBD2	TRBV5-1	TGCGCCAGCAGCTTGGTGGCAGCGGGAGTAGGGACAGATACGCAGTATTTT	CASSLVAAGVGTDTQYF
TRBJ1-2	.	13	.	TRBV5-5	TGTGCCAGCAGCCGAGGGTACCGCTATGGCTACACCTTC	CASSRGYRYGYTF
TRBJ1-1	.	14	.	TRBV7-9	TGTGCCAGCATCCACCCCCTTGTTGACACTGAAGCTTTCTTT	CASIHPLVDTEAFF
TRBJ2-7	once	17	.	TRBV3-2	TGTGCCAGCAGCCAAGTGATAAGGACAGGGGGCTGGGACGAGCAGTACTTC	CASSQVIRTGGWDEQYF
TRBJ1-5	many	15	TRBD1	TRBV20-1	TGCAGTGCCAGAAAGACAGGGGGTAGCAATCAGCCCCAGCATTTT	CSARKTGGSNQPQHF
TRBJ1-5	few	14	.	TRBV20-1	TGCAGTGCTAGAGATGCGGCAGGGAGTCAGCCCCAGCATTTT	CSARDAAGSQPQHF
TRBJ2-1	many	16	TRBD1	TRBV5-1	TGCGCCAGCAGCTCAACAGGGGCTAGCTCCTACAATGAGCAGTTCTTC	CASSSTGASSYNEQFF
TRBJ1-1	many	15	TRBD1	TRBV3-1	TGTGCCAGCAGCCAACGGGGACAGTTAAACACTGAAGCTTTCTTT	CASSQRGQLNTEAFF
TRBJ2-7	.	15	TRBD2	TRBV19	TGTGCCAGTAGTATGGTAGCGGGGAGCTCCTACGAGCAGTACTTC	CASSMVAGSSYEQYF
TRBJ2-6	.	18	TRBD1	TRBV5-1	TGCGCCAGCAGCTTCGAGACAGGGGGCGTTTTTGGGGCCAACGTCCTGACTTTC	CASSFETGGVFGANVLTF
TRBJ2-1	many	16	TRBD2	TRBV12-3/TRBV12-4	TGTGCCAGCAGTGGGGGACTAGCGGGAGGAGGAAATGAGCAGTTCTTC	CASSGGLAGGGNEQFF
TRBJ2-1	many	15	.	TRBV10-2	TGCGCCAGCAGTAGAGGGGAAACCCTGGGCAATGAGCAGTTCTTC	CASSRGETLGNEQFF
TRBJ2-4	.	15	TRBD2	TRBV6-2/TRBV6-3	TGTGCCAGCAGCCCAACCGGGACTAGCATTAACATTCAGTACTTC	CASSPTGTSINIQYF
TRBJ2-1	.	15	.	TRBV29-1	TGCAGCGCATCAGGGTGGCACCTAGAAGGAAATGAGCAGTTCTTC	CSASGWHLEGNEQFF
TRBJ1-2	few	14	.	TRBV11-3	TGTGCCAGCAGCGCAGGACCCGATAACTATGGCTACACCTTC	CASSAGPDNYGYTF
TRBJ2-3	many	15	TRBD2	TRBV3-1	TGTGCCAGCAGCCAAGGACTAGCGGTCACAGATACGCAGTATTTT	CASSQGLAVTDTQYF
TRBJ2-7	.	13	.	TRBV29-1	TGCAGCGTTTGGGACGTCGAGGACTACGAGCAGTACTTC	CSVWDVEDYEQYF
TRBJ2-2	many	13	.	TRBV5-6	TGTGCCAGCAGCTTTGGGGGAGGCGGGGAGCTGTTTTTT	CASSFGGGGELFF
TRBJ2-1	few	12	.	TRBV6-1	TGTGCCAGCAGTTCGGGAGTTAATGAGCAGTTCTTC	CASSSGVNEQFF
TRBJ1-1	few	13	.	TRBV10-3	TGTGCCATCACCTGGACAGCGAACACTGAAGCTTTCTTT	CAITWTANTEAFF
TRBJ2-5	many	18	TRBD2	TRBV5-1	TGCGCCAGCAGCTTGGCACCGGGACTAGCGGGGGCCCAAGAGACCCAGTACTTC	CASSLAPGLAGAQETQYF
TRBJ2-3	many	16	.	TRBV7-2	TGTGCCAGCAGCTCACTAGCGTTGGGGGCCACAGATACGCAGTATTTT	CASSSLALGATDTQYF
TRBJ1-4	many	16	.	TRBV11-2	TGTGCCAGCAGCTTAGCCGCGGGGGGGTTCGGTGAAAAACTGTTTTTT	CASSLAAGGFGEKLFF
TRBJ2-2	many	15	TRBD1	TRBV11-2	TGTGCCAGCAGCAGACGGGACAGGGGGTCCGGGGAGCTGTTTTTT	CASSRRDRGSGELFF
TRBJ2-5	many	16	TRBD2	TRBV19	TGTGCCAGTAGTGGAGGACTAGCGGGAGACCAAGAGACCCAGTACTTC	CASSGGLAGDQETQYF
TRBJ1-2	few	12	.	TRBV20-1	TGCAGTGCTAGGCTCGTAGATATGGCCTACACCTTC	CSARLVDMAYTF
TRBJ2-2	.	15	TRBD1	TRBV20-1	TGCAGTGCTAGAAGGGACAGGGGGTACACCGGGGAGCTGTTTTTT	CSARRDRGYTGELFF
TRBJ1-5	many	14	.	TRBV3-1	TGTGCCAGCAGCCCCGGGGATCTGGGGCAGCCCCAGCATTTT	CASSPGDLGQPQHF
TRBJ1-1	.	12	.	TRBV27	TGTGCCAGCAGTTCCAGGAAGACTGAAGCTTTCTTT	CASSSRKTEAFF
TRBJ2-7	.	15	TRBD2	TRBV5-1	TGTGCCAGCAGCTTTCTCGGGACTAGCGCCTACGAGCAGTACTTC	CASSFLGTSAYEQYF
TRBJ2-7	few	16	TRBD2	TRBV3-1	TGTGCCAGCAGTCCCGGGACTAGATTCCCTCCCTACGAGCAGTACTTC	CASSPGTRFPPYEQYF
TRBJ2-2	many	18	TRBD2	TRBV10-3	TGTGCCATCAGTGAGACAAAAGGGACTAGCGGTTATGGCGGGGAGCTGTTTTTT	CAISETKGTSGYGGELFF
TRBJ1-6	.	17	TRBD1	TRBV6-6	TGTGCCAGCAGTTACGTCGGCAGGGGGGCCTATAATTCACCCCTCCACTTT	CASSYVGRGAYNSPLHF
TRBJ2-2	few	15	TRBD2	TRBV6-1	TGTGCCAGCATTCCGGCGGGAGTCGGCACCGGGGAGCTGTTTTTT	CASIPAGVGTGELFF
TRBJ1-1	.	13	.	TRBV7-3	TGTGCCAGCAGCTTAGGCAGGTTGGCTGAAGCTTTCTTT	CASSLGRLAEAFF
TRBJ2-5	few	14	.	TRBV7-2	TGTGCCAGCAGCTCCAACTCAGCCACGGAGACCCAGTACTTC	CASSSNSATETQYF
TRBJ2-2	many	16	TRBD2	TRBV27	TGTGCCAGCAGTCCCCGACTAGCGGGCGCGACGGGGGAGCTGTTTTTT	CASSPRLAGATGELFF
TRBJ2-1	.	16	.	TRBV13	TGTGCCAGCAGCTTAGAACTCGGGAGCTCCTACAATGAGCAGTTCTTC	CASSLELGSSYNEQFF
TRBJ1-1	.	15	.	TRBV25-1	TGTGCCAGCAGTGAATATTCGACAGAAAGGACTGAAGCTTTCTTT	CASSEYSTERTEAFF
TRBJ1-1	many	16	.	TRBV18	TGTGCCAGCTCACCATCCCGGGGCGAGGTGAACACTGAAGCTTTCTTT	CASSPSRGEVNTEAFF
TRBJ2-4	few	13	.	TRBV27	TGTGCCACCCGGAACCTAGACAAAAACATTCAGTACTTC	CATRNLDKNIQYF
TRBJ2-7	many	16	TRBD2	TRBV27	TGTGCCAGCAGTTTATCGGGGACTAGCAATTACTACGAGCAGTACTTC	CASSLSGTSNYYEQYF
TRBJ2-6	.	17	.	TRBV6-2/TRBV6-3	TGTGCCAGCCGCGAGGGGCGTTATTCCTCTGGGGCCAACGTCCTGACTTTC	CASREGRYSSGANVLTF
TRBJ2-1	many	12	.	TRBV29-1	TGCAGCGTTGAAGTTAAGGTCCATGAGCAGTTCTTC	CSVEVKVHEQFF
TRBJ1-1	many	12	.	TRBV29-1	TGCAGCGTTGAGGGTGAGAACACTGAAGCTTTCTTT	CSVEGENTEAFF
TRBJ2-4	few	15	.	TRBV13	TGTGCCAGCAGCCCATTGCCACTAGCTGGTAACATTCAGTACTTC	CASSPLPLAGNIQYF
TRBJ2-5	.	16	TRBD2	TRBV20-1	TGCAGTGCTAGGATAGCGGGAGGGGCCGGGGAGGAGACCCAGTACTTC	CSARIAGGAGEETQYF
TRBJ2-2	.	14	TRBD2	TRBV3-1	TGTGCCAGCAGCCAAGTTAGCGGGACCGGGGAGCTGTTTTTT	CASSQVSGTGELFF
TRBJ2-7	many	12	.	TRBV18	TGTGCCAGCTCTCCGAGGGGGGGCGAGCAGTACTTC	CASSPRGGEQYF
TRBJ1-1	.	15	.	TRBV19	TGTGCCAGTACCGATACCGGGGGCCCTTTCACTGAAGCTTTCTTT	CASTDTGGPFTEAFF
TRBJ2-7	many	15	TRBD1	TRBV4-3	TGCGCCAGCAGCCAATCGACAGGGGAGGTCTACGAGCAGTACTTC	CASSQSTGEVYEQYF
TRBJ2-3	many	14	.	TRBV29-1	TGCAGCGTTGAACGGGACTGGAGGGGAGATACGCAGTATTTT	CSVERDWRGDTQYF
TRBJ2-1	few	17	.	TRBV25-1	TGTGCCAGCAGTCCACCTACCTACGGGAGCTCCTACAATGAGCAGTTCTTC	CASSPPTYGSSYNEQFF
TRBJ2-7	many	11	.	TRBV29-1	TGCAGCGTAGGGGAGGCGTGGGAGCAGTACTTC	CSVGEAWEQYF
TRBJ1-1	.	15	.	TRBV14	TGTGCCAGCAGCCAAGATAAGGGGCGCGTCACTGAAGCTTTCTTT	CASSQDKGRVTEAFF
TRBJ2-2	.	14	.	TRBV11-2	TGTGCCAGCAGCTTTTCTCAAAGCACCGGGGAGCTGTTTTTT	CASSFSQSTGELFF